This TCR beta chain came from a study of Ad26.COV2.S vaccination and SARS-CoV-2 variants. General study points: Reportedly, spike-specific CD8+ and CD4+ T cell responses achieved substantial breadth once vaccination had taken place. Vaccine recipients had higher spike-specific TCR breadth than placebo recipients.

The protocol was immunoSEQ multiplex PCR, while the TCRdb copy is restricted to in-frame clones and leaves out a portion. The table lists a few hundred thousand clones, around nine tenths of them singletons. This sample's treatment: around 19 received Ad26.COV2.S at low or high dose, single or two shots; roughly five received placebo; per-sample allocation not given. Repertoires come from day 63 after the first vaccine or placebo injection. Donation came from an adult in Boston who was aged 18-55 years. On this clone: Its specificity is not known.

Specimen: peripheral blood, collected in a trial of Ad26.COV2.S vaccine versus placebo. The clonotype comes from a person aged 18-60 years who received the Ad26.COV2.S COVID-19 vaccine or a placebo.

CDR3 sequence reads: CASRLNEKLFF. The CDR3 DNA sequence: TGTGCCAGCAGGCTTAATGAAAAACTGTTTTTT. The chain links TRBV6-5 to TRBJ1-4; D remains ambiguous. In germline, CDR1 is MNHEY, CDR2 SVGAGI. The CDR3 spans 11 residues. V lost 6 bases and J 4 bases, leaving 3 bases between the germline ends.